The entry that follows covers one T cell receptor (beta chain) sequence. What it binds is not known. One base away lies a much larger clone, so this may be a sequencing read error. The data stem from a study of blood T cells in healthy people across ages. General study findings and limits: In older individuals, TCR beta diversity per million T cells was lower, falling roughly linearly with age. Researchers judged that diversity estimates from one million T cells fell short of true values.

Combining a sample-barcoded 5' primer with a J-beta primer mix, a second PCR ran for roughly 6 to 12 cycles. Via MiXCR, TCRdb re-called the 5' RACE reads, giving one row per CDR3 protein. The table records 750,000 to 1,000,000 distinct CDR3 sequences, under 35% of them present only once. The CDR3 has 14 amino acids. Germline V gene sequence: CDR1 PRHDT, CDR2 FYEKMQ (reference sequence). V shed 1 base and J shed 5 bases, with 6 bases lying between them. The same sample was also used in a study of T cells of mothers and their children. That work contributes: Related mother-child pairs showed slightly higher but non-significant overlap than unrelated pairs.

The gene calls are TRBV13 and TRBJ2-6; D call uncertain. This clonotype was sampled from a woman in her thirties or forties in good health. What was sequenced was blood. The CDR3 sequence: CASSLVGRANVLTF. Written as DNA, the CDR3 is TGTGCCAGCAGCTTAGTGGGCAGGGCCAACGTCCTGACTTTC. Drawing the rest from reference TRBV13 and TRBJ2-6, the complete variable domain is AAGVIQSPRHLIKEKRETATLKCYPIPRHDTVYWYQQGPGQDPQFLISFYEKMQSDKGSIPDRFSAQQFSDYHSELNMSSLELGDSALYFCASSLVGRANVLTFGAGSRLTVL.